This T cell receptor beta chain was recorded in a study of breast tumors, draining lymph nodes, adjacent tissues. The CDR3 has 13 amino acids. Deletions cut 3 bases from V and 0 bases from J, with 6 bases between. CDR1 is MNHNS, CDR2 SASEGT, per germline. Overall study results and limits: Compared with basal-like, luminal-like tumors shared significantly more repertoire with nontumor tissue. Compared with lymph nodes, tumors were less diverse; compared with nontumor tissue, more.

Many counts were recorded for this clonotype. Its antigen is still unknown. MiXCR, run by TCRdb on the multiplex PCR reads, gives a single entry per CDR3 protein. The table has 290,000 or so distinct CDR3 sequences, under 35% seen once. Breast cancer patients provided tissue from their axillary draining lymph nodes. The J gene is TRBJ2-7, the V gene TRBV6-1; D perhaps matches TRBD1 (5 bases). The specimen sequenced was axillary lymph node tissue. This receptor was taken from a female donor with breast cancer. Some clones in this sample may be carry-over from other donors' samples. The CDR3 region is CASSEDISYEQYF. CDR3 DNA: TGTGCCAGCAGTGAGGACATCTCCTACGAGCAGTACTTC.